There are many counts of the clone carrying this T cell receptor beta chain. Using quantitative 5'-RACE with molecular barcodes, the authors made TCR beta libraries. TCRdb reprocessed the 5' RACE reads with MiXCR, giving one entry per CDR3 protein. In the table there are about 140,000 distinct CDR3 sequences, 7% to 8% of which are singletons. The data originate from a study of CD8 T cells in ankylosing spondylitis. Trimming removed 1 base from V and 7 bases from J, with 17 bases in between. This CDR3 is 15 amino acids long. Germline loops: CDR1 SGHTA, CDR2 FQGNSA. The sequenced sample was blood, either unsorted or a sorted T cell fraction (not recorded which). This receptor was identified in a female donor with ankylosing spondylitis or in good health (not recorded which). This chain uses TRBV7-2 with TRBJ2-7; D might be TRBD1 or TRBD2, each matching 5 bases. DNA for the CDR3: TGTGCCAGCAGCTTAGTAGGACCCGGGGCCGGGGAGCAGTACTTC. Protein sequence: CASSLVGPGAGEQYF.